This T cell receptor beta chain was captured by sequencing in a study of T cell repertoires in cytomegalovirus infection. Study background: CMV infection together with matching HLA type was indicated by public TCR beta signatures.

Ten or more counts support this clonotype. The antigen remains unidentified. TCRdb re-called the reads with MiXCR, one entry per CDR3 protein. The sample records fewer than 850,000 distinct CDR3 sequences, about 29% being singletons. CDR3 length: 14 amino acids. The V gene end was trimmed by 5 bases and the J gene end by 1 base; junction bases not matched to a gene: 4. V gene TRBV12-3 or TRBV12-4 combines with J gene TRBJ2-7; TRBD1 matches at 8 bases. This specimen consisted of cultured CD8+ T cells from PBMCs, obtained from culture after CMV antigen stimulation. The TCR originated in a human donor in good health (CMV status not recorded). Some clones in this sample may be carry-over from other donors' samples. The CDR3 sequence: CASSTDRGSYEQYF. In DNA form, the CDR3 reads TGTGCCAGCAGTACCGACAGGGGTTCCTACGAGCAGTACTTC.